This entry lists 11 T cell receptor beta chains sequenced from one sample in a study of T cell responses to AZD1222 COVID-19 vaccine. This table comes from immunoSEQ multiplex PCR, and its TCRdb copy is limited to in-frame clones, with some not included. The data show fewer than 100,000 clones, around nine tenths seen once. Here the sequenced sample was peripheral blood, taken on day 0 of AZD1222 vaccination. These receptors were obtained from an adult in good health.

This chain uses TRBV11-2 with TRBJ1-2, with 7 positions matching TRBD1. The V gene end was trimmed by 3 bases and the J gene end by 4 bases; junction bases not matched to a gene: 8. CDR1 and CDR2 from the germline V gene are SGHAT and FQNNGV. The CDR3 runs 15 residues. CDR3 sequence reads: CASSLGTELAYGYTF. CDR3 nucleotide sequence: TGTGCCAGCAGCTTGGGGACAGAATTAGCCTATGGCTACACCTTC.

This clone was seen once. The CDR3 nucleotides are TGCGCCAGCACCGAAATACGATCTAACACCGGGGAGCTGTTTTTT. Its translation: CASTEIRSNTGELFF. The chain recombines TRBV4-3 with TRBJ2-2; unclear D gene. Trimming stripped 7 bases from V and 2 bases from J, with 14 bases between. The CDR3 length is 15 residues. Germline CDR1 is LGHNA and CDR2 is YSLEER.

This clone was recorded only once. V gene TRBV3-1 (or the pseudogene TRBV3-2) combines with J gene TRBJ2-1; a weak D match, TRBD2 (5 bases). There are 15 residues in the CDR3. V shed 2 bases and J shed 8 bases, with 16 bases lying between them. CDR1 LGHDT and CDR2 YNNKEL come from the germline V gene (reference sequence). CDR3 nucleotides: TGTGCCAGCAGCCAATCCGCGGGCCCTGCGGATGAGCAGTTCTTC. It is translated as CASSQSAGPADEQFF.

This chain connects TRBV29-1 to TRBJ2-2, with 8 bases fitting TRBD1. The germline CDR1 and CDR2 sequences are SQVTM and ANQGSEA. V shed 4 bases and J 7 bases; nucleotides not matched to a gene: 2. This CDR3 has 12 residues. Here the CDR3 DNA reads TGCAGCGTTGGGACAGGGTTCGGGGAGCTGTTTTTT. Translation gives CSVGTGFGELFF.

This rearrangement joins TRBV3-1 (or the pseudogene TRBV3-2) to TRBJ1-1, with D unclear. Germline CDR1 reads LGHDT; CDR2 reads YNNKEL (reference sequence). The CDR3 runs to 15 residues. V was trimmed by 6 bases and J by 7 bases, leaving 21 bases between them. This chain's CDR3 is CASSDKYAGRVEAFF. The DNA for the CDR3 is TGTGCCAGCAGTGATAAGTACGCGGGTAGGGTTGAAGCTTTCTTT.

The chain combines TRBV19 with TRBJ1-5; no reliable D call. Trimming cost V 7 bases and J 0 bases, with 16 bases left between them. The CDR3 loop spans 16 amino acids. Per the germline V gene, CDR1 is LNHDA and CDR2 is SQIVND (reference sequence). The CDR3 protein is CASKGSRTFSNQPQHF. In DNA form, the CDR3 reads TGTGCCAGTAAAGGCAGCCGGACTTTTAGCAATCAGCCCCAGCATTTT.

The rearrangement joins TRBV3-1 (or the pseudogene TRBV3-2) to TRBJ2-7; D is perhaps TRBD1 (6 bases). The germline CDR1 and CDR2 sequences are LGHDT and YNNKEL (reference sequence). With 0 bases removed from V and 2 bases from J, the gap between germline ends came to 11 bases. The CDR3 is 15 amino acids. Written as DNA, the CDR3 is TGTGCCAGCAGCCAAGATCTAGCAGGGGCCTACGAGCAGTACTTC. It encodes CASSQDLAGAYEQYF.

The gene calls are TRBV30 and TRBJ1-5; no clear D gene. The V and J ends lost 0 bases and 4 bases respectively, with 10 bases between them. This CDR3 spans 14 amino acids. Germline values: CDR1 GTSNPN, CDR2 SVGIG (reference sequence). The CDR3, as DNA: TGTGCCTGGAGTGTATTAGCAGAAAATCAGCCCCAGCATTTT. Residues: CAWSVLAENQPQHF. Complete variable domain (other parts from reference TRBV30 and TRBJ1-5): SQTIHQWPATLVQPVGSPLSLECTVEGTSNPNLYWYRQAAGRGLQLLFYSVGIGQISSEVPQNLSASRPQDRQFILSSKKLLLSDSGFYLCAWSVLAENQPQHFGDGTRLSIL.

CDR3 in amino acids: CASTRASEAFF. Written as DNA, the CDR3 is TGTGCCAGTACTAGGGCGTCTGAAGCTTTCTTT. The V call is TRBV19, the J call TRBJ1-1; D is unresolved. Germline CDR1 LNHDA, CDR2 SQIVND (reference sequence). V was pared by 7 bases and J by 6 bases, with 9 bases between. The CDR3 totals 11 residues.

The chain couples TRBV18 to TRBJ1-1, with 9 bases lining up with TRBD1. The J segment lost 5 bases and the V segment lost 2 bases, leaving 3 bases of the junction unmatched. Germline CDR1 reads KGHSH; CDR2 reads LQKENI. CDR3 length: 14 residues. CDR3 nucleotides: TGTGCCAGCTCACCATGGACAGGGGAAACTGAAGCTTTCTTT. Protein sequence: CASSPWTGETEAFF.

This chain connects TRBV2 to TRBJ1-2; D not certain. The CDR3 extends over 10 amino acids. The germline V gene encodes CDR1 SNHLY and CDR2 FYNNEI. V lost 7 bases, J lost 13 bases, and 13 bases lay in between. CDR3 sequence reads: CASTSGPGTF. CDR3 DNA: TGTGCCAGCACCTCCGGACCCGGCACCTTC.